Here is one T cell receptor beta chain with its context. What antigen it recognizes has not been identified. Qualities for individual bases were not recorded, and no much larger clone is one base off. Taken from the germline V gene, the CDR1 and CDR2 loops are SGDLS and YYNGEE. The CDR3 covers 16 residues, taking in both the cysteine and the phenylalanine. CDR3 DNA only is kept here, 48 bases in frame from base 1. Clipping removes 3 bases from V and 4 bases from J, with 9 as the unmatched junction base count. The data were obtained in a study of blood T cell repertoires in COVID-19 (dated by TCRdb to the early 2020s). General notes on the study: Samples from collaborators originated in the United States, Italy and Spain and spanned both the acute and convalescent phases of COVID-19. The sample metadata nearly always contained a de-identified subject ID, COVID-19 status, age in years and sex. Where available, HLA class I and class II types were taken from metadata supplied by the sample provider and were not determined by assay-based typing. Deeply sampled blood TCRbeta repertoires from subjects exposed to, actively infected with, or recovered from COVID-19 were included in the dataset. Samples came from the ongoing ImmuneRACE study (first 160 participants) plus 1,254 subjects from 6 global collaborators. The prospective study material was composed of cDNA or gDNA derived from T cells, B-cell-depleted T cells, or PBMCs. The repertoires were made available in a free public database intended to serve as a resource for research on the immune response to SARS-CoV-2. What the research found in general, with its limitations: Clinical and demographic metadata were provided uncurated, with the amount varying by source and participant.

Collaborating institutions collected whole blood in K2EDTA tubes following their own protocols. For TCRbeta analysis, collaborators shipped samples as frozen whole blood, isolated PBMCs, or DNA extracted from either of those sample types. The immunoSEQ Assay, a bias-controlled multiplex PCR, was used to amplify TCRbeta CDR3 regions from genomic DNA. The study's processing was this. Within the assay, amplification of reference gene primers was used to estimate how many nucleated cells each sample contained. To quantify the absolute abundance of each unique TCRbeta CDR3 rearrangement, sequence reads were collapsed and filtered. For each sample, productive Simpson clonality was calculated as the square root of Simpson's diversity index across productive rearrangements. Held by TCRdb, this immuneACCESS table contains in-frame sequences only and omits some clones. Under half of the omission traces to an unresolved V gene where checked; the cause of the rest is unknown. V and J calls and clone size are given by that table; D and trimming were obtained from the DNA. In all, the sample holds about 58,000 clones, and about 89% of those were seen once. 13% to 15% of the sample is in the top ten clones.

The origin of this receptor is an older woman with active COVID-19. Input material: peripheral blood. The chain is made from TRBV9 and TRBJ2-7; TRBD2 lines up with 11 middle nucleotides. The CDR3: CASSGSGGAPIYEQYF. The nucleotide sequence reads as follows: TGTGCCAGCAGCGGTAGCGGGGGGGCCCCGATTTACGAGCAGTACTTC.